The source of this T cell receptor beta chain is a study of blood T cell repertoires in COVID-19. The CDR3 consists of 14 residues. Trimming left V 6 bases short and J 10 bases short, with 19 bases between. The germline V gene has CDR1 GTSNPN and CDR2 SVGIG (reference sequence). Using immunoSEQ multiplex PCR, the repertoire was profiled, and TCRdb retains in-frame clones only, with some absent. This table has about 250,000 clones, approximately 85% appearing once. The V call is TRBV30, the J call TRBJ1-6; a weak D match, TRBD1 (6 bases). This TCR came from a man in his fifties with active or convalescent COVID-19. The specimen was peripheral blood. This CDR3 reads CACREVGGASPLHF. Written as DNA, the CDR3 is TGTGCCTGCCGCGAGGTCGGGGGGGCGTCACCCCTCCACTTT.